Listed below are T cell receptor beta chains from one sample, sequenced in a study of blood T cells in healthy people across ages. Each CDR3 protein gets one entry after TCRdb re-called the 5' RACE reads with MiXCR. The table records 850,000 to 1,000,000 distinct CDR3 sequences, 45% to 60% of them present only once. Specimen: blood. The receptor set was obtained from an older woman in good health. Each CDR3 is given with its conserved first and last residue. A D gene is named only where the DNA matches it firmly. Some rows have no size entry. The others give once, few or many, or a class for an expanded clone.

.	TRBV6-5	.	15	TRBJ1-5	TGTGCCAGCAGTTACTCGAGGGGCCCGGGTCAGCCCCAGCATTTT	CASSYSRGPGQPQHF
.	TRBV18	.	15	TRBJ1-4	TGTGCCAGCTCACCTAGAACAGACATTAATGAAAAACTGTTTTTT	CASSPRTDINEKLFF
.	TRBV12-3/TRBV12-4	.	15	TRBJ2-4	TGTGCCAGCAGTTTAGAGGGGATAGCCAAAAACATTCAGTACTTC	CASSLEGIAKNIQYF
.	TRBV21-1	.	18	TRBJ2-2	TGTGCCAGCAGCAAAGGATTACGGGACAGGCGAGTCACCGGGGAGCTGTTTTTT	CASSKGLRDRRVTGELFF
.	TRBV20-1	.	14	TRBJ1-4	TGCAGTGCTAGAACGACAGCTTCTAATGAAAAACTGTTTTTT	CSARTTASNEKLFF
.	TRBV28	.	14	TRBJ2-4	TGTGCCAGCAGTTTCGCCGGAGACCAAAACATTCAGTACTTC	CASSFAGDQNIQYF
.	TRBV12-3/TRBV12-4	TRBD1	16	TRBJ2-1	TGTGCCAGCAGTTTAGGACAGGGTCTTAAGTTTAATGAGCAGTTCTTC	CASSLGQGLKFNEQFF
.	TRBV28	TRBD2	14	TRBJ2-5	TGTGCCACCGCCGGGGGGGCGGATATGGAGACCCAGTACTTC	CATAGGADMETQYF
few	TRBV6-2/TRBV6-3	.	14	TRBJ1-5	TGTGCCAGCTCCCTGGGGGGGATTAATCAGCCCCAGCATTTT	CASSLGGINQPQHF
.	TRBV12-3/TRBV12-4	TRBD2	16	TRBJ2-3	TGTGCCAGCAGACAGGGACTAGCGGGAGCAACAGATACGCAGTATTTT	CASRQGLAGATDTQYF
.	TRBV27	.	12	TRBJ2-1	TGTGCCAGCAATCGTAGGAAGGGTGAGCAGTTCTTC	CASNRRKGEQFF
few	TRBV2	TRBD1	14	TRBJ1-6	TGTGCCAGCAGACCCGGGACAGTTAATTCACCCCTCCACTTT	CASRPGTVNSPLHF
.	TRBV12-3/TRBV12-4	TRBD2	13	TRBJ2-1	TGTGCCAGCAGTTTAGGTAGCGGGGTAAATCAGTTCTTC	CASSLGSGVNQFF
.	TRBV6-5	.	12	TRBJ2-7	TGTGCCAGCGGACAGCCTTCCTACGAGCAGTACTTC	CASGQPSYEQYF
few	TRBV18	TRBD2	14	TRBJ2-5	TGTGCCAGCTCACCGACTAGCGGGGCAGAGACCCAGTACTTC	CASSPTSGAETQYF
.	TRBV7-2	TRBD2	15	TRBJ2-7	TGTGCCAGCAGCACACCAGGACTAGCGGGGTACGAGCAGTACTTC	CASSTPGLAGYEQYF
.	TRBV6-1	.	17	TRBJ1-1	TGTGCCAGCAGTACCAAACCAGGGAGAAGAGCGAACACTGAAGCTTTCTTT	CASSTKPGRRANTEAFF
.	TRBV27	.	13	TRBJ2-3	TGTGCCAGCAGTTTGGGAAGGAGGGATACGCAGAATTTT	CASSLGRRDTQNF
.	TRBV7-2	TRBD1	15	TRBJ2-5	TGTGCCAGCAGCTTAGATAACAGGGGTCAAGAGACCCAGTACTTC	CASSLDNRGQETQYF
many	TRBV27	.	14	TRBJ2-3	TGTGCCAGCAGTTTAGGATTATTCACAGATACGCAGTATTTT	CASSLGLFTDTQYF
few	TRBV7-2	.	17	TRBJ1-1	TGTGCCAGCAGCTTAGGCCCAGGACAGCCGGGCGGCACTGAAGCTTTCTTT	CASSLGPGQPGGTEAFF
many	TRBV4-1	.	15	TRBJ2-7	TGCGCCAGCAGCCAAGAACGGGGAAGGGCCTACGAGCAGTACTTC	CASSQERGRAYEQYF
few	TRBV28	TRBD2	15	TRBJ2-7	TGTGCCAGCAGTTTTCGGCTAGCGGGGCCCTACGAGCAGTACTTC	CASSFRLAGPYEQYF
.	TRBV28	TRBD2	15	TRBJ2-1	TGTGCCAGCAGTTTAACTAGCGGGAGAGTTAATGAGCAGTTCTTC	CASSLTSGRVNEQFF
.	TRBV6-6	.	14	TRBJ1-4	TGTGCCAGCAGTTTGGGACGGGGGTTTGAAAAACTGTTTTTT	CASSLGRGFEKLFF
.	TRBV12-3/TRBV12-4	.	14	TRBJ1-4	TGTGCCAGCTGTACTCAGGGCTCCATCGAAAAACTGTTTTTT	CASCTQGSIEKLFF
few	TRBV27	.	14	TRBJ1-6	TGTGCCAGCAGTGGCGCTTTCGGGAATTCACCCCTCCACTTT	CASSGAFGNSPLHF
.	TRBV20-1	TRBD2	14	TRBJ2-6	TGCAGTGCTAGGGCGGGGGTTGGGGCCAACGTCCTGACTTTC	CSARAGVGANVLTF
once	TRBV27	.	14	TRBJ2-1	TGTGCCAGCAGTGTAGCATCTGCCTACAATGAGCAGTTCTTC	CASSVASAYNEQFF
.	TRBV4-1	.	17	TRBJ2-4	TGCGCCAGCAGCCAAGATTGGGTCAACGGAGCCAAAAACATTCAGTACTTC	CASSQDWVNGAKNIQYF
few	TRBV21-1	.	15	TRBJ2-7	TGTGCCAGCAGCAAGACCACCAACAGAGGGTACGAGCAGTACTTC	CASSKTTNRGYEQYF
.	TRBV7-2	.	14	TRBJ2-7	TGTGCCCCCGGGGCAGGCGGGTTGGTGGGCGAGCAGTACTTC	CAPGAGGLVGEQYF
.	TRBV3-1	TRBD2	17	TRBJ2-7	TGTGCCAGTCCAGCGGGAGGGCCTCATTTTAGGTCCTACGAGCAGTACTTC	CASPAGGPHFRSYEQYF
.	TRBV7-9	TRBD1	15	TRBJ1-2	TGTGCCAGCAGCAACCGGGACAGGGGGAACTATGGCTACACCTTC	CASSNRDRGNYGYTF
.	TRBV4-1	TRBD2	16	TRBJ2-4	TGCGCCAGCAGCCGACTAGCGGGAGAATTTCAGAACATTCAGTACTTC	CASSRLAGEFQNIQYF
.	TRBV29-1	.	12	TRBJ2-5	TGCAGCGCCAGCCCCATTAGGGAGACCCAGTACTTC	CSASPIRETQYF
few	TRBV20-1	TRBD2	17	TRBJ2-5	TGCAGTGCTCATGCTAGACTAGCGGGGTATAACCAAGAGACCCAGTACTTC	CSAHARLAGYNQETQYF
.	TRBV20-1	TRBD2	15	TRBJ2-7	TGCAGTGCTAGCGGGGGGATCGGTGGGACCTACGAGCAGTACTTC	CSASGGIGGTYEQYF
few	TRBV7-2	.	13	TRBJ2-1	TGTGCCAGCAGCCGTAGCCGACAGAATGAGCAGTTCTTC	CASSRSRQNEQFF
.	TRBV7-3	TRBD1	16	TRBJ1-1	TGTGCCAGCAGCCCGGCCGGACAGGGTGGAAGGACTGAAGCTTTCTTT	CASSPAGQGGRTEAFF
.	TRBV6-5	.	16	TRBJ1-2	TGTGCCAGCAGTTACCAACATCCCAACGGAGTTTATGGCTACACCTTC	CASSYQHPNGVYGYTF
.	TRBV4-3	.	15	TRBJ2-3	TGCGCCAGCAGCCAGGGGTTCGCCGTCGCAGATACGCAGTATTTT	CASSQGFAVADTQYF
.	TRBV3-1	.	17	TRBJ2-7	TGTGCCAGCAGCCAAGCCAGCTTGAGCGGGCTCAGGGACGAGCAGTACTTC	CASSQASLSGLRDEQYF
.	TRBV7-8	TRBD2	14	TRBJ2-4	TGTGCCAGCAGCGTTAGCGGGACATCCTACAAGCAGTACTTC	CASSVSGTSYKQYF
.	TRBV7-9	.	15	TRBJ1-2	TGTGCCAGCAGCTTAGCGCTAGAGGGAAGCTATGGCTACACCTTC	CASSLALEGSYGYTF
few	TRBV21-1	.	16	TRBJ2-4	TGTGCCAGCAGCATCCGGGCCCTTGGGGCCAAAAACATTCAGTACTTC	CASSIRALGAKNIQYF
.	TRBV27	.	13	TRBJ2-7	TGTGCCAGCAGACCCTATGGAGGTAAAGAGCAGTACTTC	CASRPYGGKEQYF
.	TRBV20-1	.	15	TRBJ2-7	TGCAGTGCTAGAGGACCCGACGGGCAGAGGTACGAGCAGTACTTC	CSARGPDGQRYEQYF